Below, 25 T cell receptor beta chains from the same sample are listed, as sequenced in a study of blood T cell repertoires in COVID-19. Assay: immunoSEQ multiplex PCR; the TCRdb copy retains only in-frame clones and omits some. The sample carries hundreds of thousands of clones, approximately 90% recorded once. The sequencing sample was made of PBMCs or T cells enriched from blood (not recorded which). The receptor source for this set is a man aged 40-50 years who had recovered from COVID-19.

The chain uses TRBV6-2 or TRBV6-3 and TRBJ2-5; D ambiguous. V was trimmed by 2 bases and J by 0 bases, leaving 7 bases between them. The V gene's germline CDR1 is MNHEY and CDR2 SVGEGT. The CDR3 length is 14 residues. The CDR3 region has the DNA TGTGCCAGCAGTTACGTGTCGTACCAAGAGACCCAGTACTTC. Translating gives CASSYVSYQETQYF.

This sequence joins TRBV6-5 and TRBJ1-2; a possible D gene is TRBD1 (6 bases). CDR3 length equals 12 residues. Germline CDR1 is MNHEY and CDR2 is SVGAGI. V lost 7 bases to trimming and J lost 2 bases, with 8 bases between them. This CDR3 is CASKTGNYGYTF. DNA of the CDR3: TGTGCCAGCAAAACAGGGAACTATGGCTACACCTTC.

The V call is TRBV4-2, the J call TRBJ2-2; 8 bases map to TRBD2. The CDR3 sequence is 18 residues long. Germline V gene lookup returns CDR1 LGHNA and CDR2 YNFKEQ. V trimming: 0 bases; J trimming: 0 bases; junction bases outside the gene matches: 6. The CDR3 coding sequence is TGTGCCAGCAGCCAAGACCCCGGGAGGGCAGCGAACACCGGGGAGCTGTTTTTT. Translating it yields CASSQDPGRAANTGELFF.

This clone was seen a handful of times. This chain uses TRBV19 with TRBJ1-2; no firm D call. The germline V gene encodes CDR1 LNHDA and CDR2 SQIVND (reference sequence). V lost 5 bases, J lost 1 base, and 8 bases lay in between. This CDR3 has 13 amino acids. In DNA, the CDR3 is TGTGCCAGTAGTTATCCAGATAACTATGGCTACACCTTC. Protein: CASSYPDNYGYTF.

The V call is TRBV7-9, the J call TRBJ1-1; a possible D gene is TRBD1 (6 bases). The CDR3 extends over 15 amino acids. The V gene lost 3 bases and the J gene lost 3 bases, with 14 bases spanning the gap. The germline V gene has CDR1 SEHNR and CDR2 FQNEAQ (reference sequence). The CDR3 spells CASSFPFEGDTEAFF. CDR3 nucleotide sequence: TGTGCCAGCAGCTTCCCTTTCGAGGGGGACACTGAAGCTTTCTTT.

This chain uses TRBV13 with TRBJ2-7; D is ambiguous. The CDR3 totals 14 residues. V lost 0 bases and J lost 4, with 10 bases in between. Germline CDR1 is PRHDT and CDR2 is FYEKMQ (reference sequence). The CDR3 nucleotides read TGTGCCAGCAGCTTAGGCCTAAAAGAGTACGAGCAGTACTTC. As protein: CASSLGLKEYEQYF.

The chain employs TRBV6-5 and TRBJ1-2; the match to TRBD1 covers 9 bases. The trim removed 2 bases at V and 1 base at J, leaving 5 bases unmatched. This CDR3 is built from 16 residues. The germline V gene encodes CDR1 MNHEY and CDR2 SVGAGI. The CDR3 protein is CASSYSRTGVNYGYTF. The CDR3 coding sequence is TGTGCCAGCAGTTACAGCAGGACAGGGGTTAACTATGGCTACACCTTC.

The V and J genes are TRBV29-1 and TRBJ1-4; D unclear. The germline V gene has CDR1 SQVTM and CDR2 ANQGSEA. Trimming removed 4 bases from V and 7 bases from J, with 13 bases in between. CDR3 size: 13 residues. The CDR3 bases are TGCAGCGTTGTCGGATTCGGGAGTGAAAAACTGTTTTTT. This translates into CSVVGFGSEKLFF.

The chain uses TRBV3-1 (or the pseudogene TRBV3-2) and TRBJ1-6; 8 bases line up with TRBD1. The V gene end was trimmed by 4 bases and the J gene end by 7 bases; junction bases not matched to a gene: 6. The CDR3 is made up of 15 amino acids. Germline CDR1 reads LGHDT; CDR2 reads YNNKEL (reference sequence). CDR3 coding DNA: TGTGCCAGCAGCCGAGACAGGGGAGGGAATTCACCCCTCCACTTT. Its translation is CASSRDRGGNSPLHF.

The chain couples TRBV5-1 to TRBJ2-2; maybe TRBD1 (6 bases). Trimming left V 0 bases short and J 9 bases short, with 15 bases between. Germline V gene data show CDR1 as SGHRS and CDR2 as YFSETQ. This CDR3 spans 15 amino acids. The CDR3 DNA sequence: TGCGCCAGCAGCTTGGATGGCACAGGGTCCAGGGAGCTGTTTTTT. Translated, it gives CASSLDGTGSRELFF.

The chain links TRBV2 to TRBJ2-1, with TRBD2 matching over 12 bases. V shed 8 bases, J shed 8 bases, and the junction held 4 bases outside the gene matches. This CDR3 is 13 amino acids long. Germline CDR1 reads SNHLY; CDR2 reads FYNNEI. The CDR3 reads CASGRLAGDEQFF. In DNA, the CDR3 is TGTGCCAGCGGCAGACTAGCGGGAGATGAGCAGTTCTTC.

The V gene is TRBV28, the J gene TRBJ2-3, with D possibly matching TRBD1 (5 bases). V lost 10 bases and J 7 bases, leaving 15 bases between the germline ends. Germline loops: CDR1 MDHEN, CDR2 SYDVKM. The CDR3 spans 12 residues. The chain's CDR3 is CATTAGMNTQYF. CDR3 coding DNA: TGTGCCACCACCGCAGGGATGAATACGCAGTATTTT.

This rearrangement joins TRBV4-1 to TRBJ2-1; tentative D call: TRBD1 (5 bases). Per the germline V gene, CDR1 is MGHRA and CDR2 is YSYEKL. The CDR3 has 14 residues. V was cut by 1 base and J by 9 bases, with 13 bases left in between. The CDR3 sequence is CASSQVPGPGEQFF. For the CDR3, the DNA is TGCGCCAGCAGCCAAGTTCCAGGGCCGGGTGAGCAGTTCTTC.

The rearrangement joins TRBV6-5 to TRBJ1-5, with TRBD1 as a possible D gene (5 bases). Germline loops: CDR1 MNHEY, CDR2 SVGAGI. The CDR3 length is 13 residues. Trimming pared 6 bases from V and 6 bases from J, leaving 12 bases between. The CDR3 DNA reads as TGTGCCAGCAGAACAGGAACAACTCAGCCCCAGCATTTT. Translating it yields CASRTGTTQPQHF.

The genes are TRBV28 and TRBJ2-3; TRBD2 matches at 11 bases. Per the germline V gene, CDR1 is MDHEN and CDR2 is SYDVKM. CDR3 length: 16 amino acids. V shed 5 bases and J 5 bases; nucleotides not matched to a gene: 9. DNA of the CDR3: TGTGCCAGCAGTATCCGACTAGCGGGAAGTTTAGATACGCAGTATTTT. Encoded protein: CASSIRLAGSLDTQYF.

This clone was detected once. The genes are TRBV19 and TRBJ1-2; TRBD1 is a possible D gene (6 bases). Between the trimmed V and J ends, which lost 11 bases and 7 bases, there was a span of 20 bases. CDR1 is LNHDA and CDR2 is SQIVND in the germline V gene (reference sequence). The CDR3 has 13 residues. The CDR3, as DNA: TGTGCCTCCTCTCAGGGGTTCGGGCGTGGCTACACCTTC. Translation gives CASSQGFGRGYTF.

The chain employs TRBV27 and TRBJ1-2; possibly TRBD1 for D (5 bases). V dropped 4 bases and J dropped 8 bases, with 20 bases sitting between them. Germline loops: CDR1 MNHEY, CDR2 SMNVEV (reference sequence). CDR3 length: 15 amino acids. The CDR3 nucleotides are TGTGCCAGCAGTTCGCCAGGACAACCAACCGCCGGCTACACCTTC. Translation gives CASSSPGQPTAGYTF.

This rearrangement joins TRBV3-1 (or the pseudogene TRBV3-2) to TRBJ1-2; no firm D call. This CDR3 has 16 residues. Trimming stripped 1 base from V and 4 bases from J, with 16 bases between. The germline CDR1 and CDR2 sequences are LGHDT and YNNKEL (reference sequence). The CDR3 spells CASSQGEVGVSYGYTF. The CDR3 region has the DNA TGTGCCAGCAGCCAAGGGGAGGTCGGGGTTAGCTATGGCTACACCTTC.

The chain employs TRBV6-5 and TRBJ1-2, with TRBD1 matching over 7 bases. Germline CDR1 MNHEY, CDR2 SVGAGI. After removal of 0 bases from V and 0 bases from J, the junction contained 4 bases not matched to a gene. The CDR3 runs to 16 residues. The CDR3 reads CASSYSRDSSNYGYTF. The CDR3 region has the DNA TGTGCCAGCAGTTACTCCCGGGACAGTTCTAACTATGGCTACACCTTC.

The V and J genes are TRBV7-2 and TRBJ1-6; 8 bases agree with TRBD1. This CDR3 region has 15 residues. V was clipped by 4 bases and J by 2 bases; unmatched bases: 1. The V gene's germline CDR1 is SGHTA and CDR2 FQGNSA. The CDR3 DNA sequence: TGTGCCAGCAGCTCCAGGGGGCCCTATAATTCACCCCTCCACTTT. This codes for CASSSRGPYNSPLHF.

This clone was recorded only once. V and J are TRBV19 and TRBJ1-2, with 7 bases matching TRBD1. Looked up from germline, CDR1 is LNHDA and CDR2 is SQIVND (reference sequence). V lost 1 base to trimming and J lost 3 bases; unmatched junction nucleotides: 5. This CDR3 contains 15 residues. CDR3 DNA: TGTGCCAGTAGTATAGGAGGGGGCGTCGACTATGGCTACACCTTC. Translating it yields CASSIGGGVDYGYTF.

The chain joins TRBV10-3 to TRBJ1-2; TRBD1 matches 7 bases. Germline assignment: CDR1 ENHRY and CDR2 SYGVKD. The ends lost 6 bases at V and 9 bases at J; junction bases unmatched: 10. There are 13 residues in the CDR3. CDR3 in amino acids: CAISPDREISYTF. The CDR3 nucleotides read TGTGCCATCAGCCCCGACAGGGAAATCAGCTACACCTTC.

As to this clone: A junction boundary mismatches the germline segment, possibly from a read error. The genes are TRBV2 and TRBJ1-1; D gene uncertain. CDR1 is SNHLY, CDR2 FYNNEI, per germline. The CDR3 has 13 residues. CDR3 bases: TGTGCCAACAGTGAGGCCCAGAACACTGAAGCTTTCTTT. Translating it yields CANSEAQNTEAFF.

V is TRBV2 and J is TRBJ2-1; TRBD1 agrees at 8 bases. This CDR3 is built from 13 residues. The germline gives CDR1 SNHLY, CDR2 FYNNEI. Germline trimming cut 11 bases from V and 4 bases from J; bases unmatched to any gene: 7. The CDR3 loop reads CAGKGQEYNEQFF. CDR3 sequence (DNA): TGTGCCGGCAAGGGACAGGAATACAATGAGCAGTTCTTC.

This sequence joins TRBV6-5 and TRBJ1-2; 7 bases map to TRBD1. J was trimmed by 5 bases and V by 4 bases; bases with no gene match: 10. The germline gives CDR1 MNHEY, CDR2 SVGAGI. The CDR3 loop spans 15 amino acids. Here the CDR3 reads CASSSFWDSSYGYTF. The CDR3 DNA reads TGTGCCAGCAGTTCCTTTTGGGACAGTTCTTATGGCTACACCTTC.